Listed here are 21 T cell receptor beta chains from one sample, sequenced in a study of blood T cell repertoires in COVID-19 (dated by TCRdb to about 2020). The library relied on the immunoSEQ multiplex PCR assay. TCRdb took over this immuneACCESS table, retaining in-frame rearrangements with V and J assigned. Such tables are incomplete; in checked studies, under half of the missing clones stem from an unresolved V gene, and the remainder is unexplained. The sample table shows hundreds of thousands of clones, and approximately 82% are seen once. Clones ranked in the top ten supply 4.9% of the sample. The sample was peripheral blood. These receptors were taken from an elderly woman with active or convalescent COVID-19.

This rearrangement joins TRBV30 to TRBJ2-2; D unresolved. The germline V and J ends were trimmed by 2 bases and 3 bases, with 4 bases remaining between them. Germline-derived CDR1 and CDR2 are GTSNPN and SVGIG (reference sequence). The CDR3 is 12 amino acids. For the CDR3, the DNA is TGTGCCTGGAGTCGGGACACCGGGGAGCTGTTTTTT. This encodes CAWSRDTGELFF.

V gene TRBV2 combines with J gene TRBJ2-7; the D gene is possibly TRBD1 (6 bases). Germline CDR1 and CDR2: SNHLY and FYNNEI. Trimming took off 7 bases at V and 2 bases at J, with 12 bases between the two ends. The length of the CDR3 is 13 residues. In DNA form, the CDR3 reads TGTGCCAGCATGTTGGCAGGGGCCTACGAGCAGTACTTC. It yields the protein CASMLAGAYEQYF.

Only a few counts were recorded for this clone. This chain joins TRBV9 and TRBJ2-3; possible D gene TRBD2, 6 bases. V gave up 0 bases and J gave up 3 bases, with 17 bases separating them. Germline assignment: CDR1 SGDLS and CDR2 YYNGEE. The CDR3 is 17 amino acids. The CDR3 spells CASSVGAAGGSTDTQYF. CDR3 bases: TGTGCCAGCAGCGTAGGGGCGGCAGGAGGGAGTACAGATACGCAGTATTTT.

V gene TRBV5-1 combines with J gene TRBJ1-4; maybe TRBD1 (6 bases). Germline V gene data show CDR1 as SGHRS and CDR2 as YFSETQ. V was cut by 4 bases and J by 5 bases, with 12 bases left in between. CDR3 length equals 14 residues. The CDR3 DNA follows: TGCGCCAGCAGCCGGCAGGGGCCAAATGAAAAACTGTTTTTT. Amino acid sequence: CASSRQGPNEKLFF.

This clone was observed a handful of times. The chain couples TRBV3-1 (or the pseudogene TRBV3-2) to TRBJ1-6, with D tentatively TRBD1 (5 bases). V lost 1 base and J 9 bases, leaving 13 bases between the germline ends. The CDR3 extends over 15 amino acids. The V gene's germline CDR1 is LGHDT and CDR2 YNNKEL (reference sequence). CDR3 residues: CASSQAGGSSSPLHF. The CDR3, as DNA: TGTGCCAGCAGCCAAGCCGGGGGAAGCTCTTCACCCCTCCACTTT.

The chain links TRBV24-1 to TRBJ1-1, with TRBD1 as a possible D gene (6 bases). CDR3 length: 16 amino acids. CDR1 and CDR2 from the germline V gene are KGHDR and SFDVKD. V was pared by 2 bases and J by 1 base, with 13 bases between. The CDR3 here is CATSDSSRGSNTEAFF. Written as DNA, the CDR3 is TGTGCCACCAGTGATTCCTCCAGGGGTTCGAACACTGAAGCTTTCTTT.

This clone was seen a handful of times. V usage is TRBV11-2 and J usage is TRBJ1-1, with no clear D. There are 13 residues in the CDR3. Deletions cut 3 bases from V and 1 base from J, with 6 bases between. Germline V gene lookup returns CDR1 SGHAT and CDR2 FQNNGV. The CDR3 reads CASSFGGNTEAFF. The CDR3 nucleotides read TGTGCCAGCAGCTTTGGCGGGAACACTGAAGCTTTCTTT.

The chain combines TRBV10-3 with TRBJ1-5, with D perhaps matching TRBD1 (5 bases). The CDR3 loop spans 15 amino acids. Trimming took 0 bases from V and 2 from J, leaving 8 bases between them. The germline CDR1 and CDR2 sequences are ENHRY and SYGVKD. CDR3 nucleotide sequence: TGTGCCATCAGTGAGTCGGCGGGGGGCAATCAGCCCCAGCATTTT. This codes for CAISESAGGNQPQHF.

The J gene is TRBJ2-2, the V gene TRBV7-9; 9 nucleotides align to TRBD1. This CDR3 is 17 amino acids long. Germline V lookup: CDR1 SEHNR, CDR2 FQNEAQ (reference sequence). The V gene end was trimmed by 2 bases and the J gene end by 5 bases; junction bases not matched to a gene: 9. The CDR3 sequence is CASSLRSGTGMTGELFF. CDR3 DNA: TGTGCCAGCAGCTTAAGGTCTGGGACAGGGATGACCGGGGAGCTGTTTTTT.

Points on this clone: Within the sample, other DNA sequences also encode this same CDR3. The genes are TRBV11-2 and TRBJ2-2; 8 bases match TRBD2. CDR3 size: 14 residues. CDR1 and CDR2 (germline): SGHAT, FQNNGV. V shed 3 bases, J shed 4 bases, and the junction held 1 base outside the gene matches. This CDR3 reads CASSLGTSTGELFF. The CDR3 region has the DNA TGTGCCAGCAGCTTGGGGACTAGCACCGGGGAGCTGTTTTTT. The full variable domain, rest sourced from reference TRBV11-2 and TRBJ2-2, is EAGVAQSPRYKIIEKRQSVAFWCNPISGHATLYWYQQILGQGPKLLIQFQNNGVVDDSQLPKDRFSAERLKGVDSTLKIQPAKLEDSAVYLCASSLGTSTGELFFGEGSRLTVL.

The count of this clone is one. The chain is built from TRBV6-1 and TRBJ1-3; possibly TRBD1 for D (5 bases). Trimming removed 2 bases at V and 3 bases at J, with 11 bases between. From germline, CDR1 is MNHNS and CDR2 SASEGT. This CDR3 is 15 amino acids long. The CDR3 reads CASSENPGRGNTIYF. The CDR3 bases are TGTGCCAGCAGTGAAAATCCAGGGCGTGGAAACACCATATATTTT.

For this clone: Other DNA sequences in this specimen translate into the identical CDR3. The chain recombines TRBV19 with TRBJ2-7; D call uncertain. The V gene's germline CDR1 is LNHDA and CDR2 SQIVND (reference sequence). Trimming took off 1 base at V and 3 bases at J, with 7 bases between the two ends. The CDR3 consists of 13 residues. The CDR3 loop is CASSIGVYYEQYF. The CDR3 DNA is TGTGCCAGTAGTATAGGAGTTTACTACGAGCAGTACTTC.

The CDR3 DNA is TGTGCCAGCAGCTTGGGCGGGACGGACTACACCTTC. Protein sequence: CASSLGGTDYTF. This rearrangement joins TRBV12-3 or TRBV12-4 to TRBJ1-2, with D maybe TRBD1 (5 bases). CDR3 size: 12 residues. V lost 6 bases, J lost 10 bases, and 15 bases lay in between.

CDR3 amino acids: CASSFTGAYEQYF. In DNA form, the CDR3 reads TGTGCCAGCAGCTTCACCGGGGCCTACGAGCAGTACTTC. This chain joins TRBV7-2 and TRBJ2-7, with D possibly TRBD2 on 5 matching bases. V lost 3 bases and J lost 2, with 8 bases in between. This CDR3 region has 13 residues. Germline loops: CDR1 SGHTA, CDR2 FQGNSA.

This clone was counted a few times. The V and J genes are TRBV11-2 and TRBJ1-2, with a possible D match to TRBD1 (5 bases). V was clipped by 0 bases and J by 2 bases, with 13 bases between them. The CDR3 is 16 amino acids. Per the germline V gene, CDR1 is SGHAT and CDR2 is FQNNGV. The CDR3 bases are TGTGCCAGCAGCTTAGATCAGGGCACAATAAACTATGGCTACACCTTC. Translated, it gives CASSLDQGTINYGYTF.

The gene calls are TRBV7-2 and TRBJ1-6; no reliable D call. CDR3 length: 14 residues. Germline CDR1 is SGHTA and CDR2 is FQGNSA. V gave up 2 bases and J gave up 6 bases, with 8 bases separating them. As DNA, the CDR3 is TGTGCCAGCAGCTTACGGACTTCTAATTCACCCCTCCACTTT. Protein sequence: CASSLRTSNSPLHF. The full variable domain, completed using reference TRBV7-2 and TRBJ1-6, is GAGVSQSPSNKVTEKGKDVELRCDPISGHTALYWYRQSLGQGLEFLIYFQGNSAPDKSGLPSDRFSAERTGGSVSTLTIQRTQQEDSAVYLCASSLRTSNSPLHFGNGTRLTVT.

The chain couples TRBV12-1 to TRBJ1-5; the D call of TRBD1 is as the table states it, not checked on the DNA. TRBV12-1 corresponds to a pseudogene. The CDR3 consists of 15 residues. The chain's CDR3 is CASSFDTDSNQPQHF. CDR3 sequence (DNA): TGTGCCAGCAGCTTTGATACAGATAGCAATCAGCCCCAGCATTTT.

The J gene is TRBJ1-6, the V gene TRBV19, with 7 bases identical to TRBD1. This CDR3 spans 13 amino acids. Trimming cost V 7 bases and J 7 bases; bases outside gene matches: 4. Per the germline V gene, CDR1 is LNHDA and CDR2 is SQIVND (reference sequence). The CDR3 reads CASTTGSNSPLHF. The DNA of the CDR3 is TGTGCCAGTACGACAGGGAGCAATTCACCCCTCCACTTT.

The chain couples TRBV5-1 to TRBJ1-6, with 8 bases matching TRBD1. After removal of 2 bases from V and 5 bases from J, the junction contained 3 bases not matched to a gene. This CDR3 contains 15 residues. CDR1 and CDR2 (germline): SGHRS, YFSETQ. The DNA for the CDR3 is TGCGCCAGCAGCTTCCAGACAGGGGATAATTCACCCCTCCACTTT. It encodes CASSFQTGDNSPLHF.

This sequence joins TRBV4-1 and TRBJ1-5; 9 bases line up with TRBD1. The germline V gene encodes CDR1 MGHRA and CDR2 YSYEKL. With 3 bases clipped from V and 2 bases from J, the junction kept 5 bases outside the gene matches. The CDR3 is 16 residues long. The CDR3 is CASSQGQGRGNQPQHF. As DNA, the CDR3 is TGCGCCAGCAGCCAGGGACAGGGTCGAGGCAATCAGCCCCAGCATTTT.

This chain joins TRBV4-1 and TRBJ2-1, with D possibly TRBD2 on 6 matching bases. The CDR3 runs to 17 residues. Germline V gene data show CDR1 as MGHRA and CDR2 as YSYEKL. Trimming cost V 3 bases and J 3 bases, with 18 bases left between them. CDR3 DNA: TGCGCCAGCAGCCAGCGACTGACTAGATTGGACTACAATGAGCAGTTCTTC. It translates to CASSQRLTRLDYNEQFF.